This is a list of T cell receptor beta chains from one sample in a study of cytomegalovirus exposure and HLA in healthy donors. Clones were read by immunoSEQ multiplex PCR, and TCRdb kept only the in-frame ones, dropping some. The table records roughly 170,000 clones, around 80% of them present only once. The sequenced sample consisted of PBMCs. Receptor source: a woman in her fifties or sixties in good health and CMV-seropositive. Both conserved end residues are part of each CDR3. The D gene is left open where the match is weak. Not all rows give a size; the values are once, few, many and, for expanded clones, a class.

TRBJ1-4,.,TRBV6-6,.,TGTGCCAGCAGGAAGGGGGAAGTCGGTGAAAAACTGTTTTTT,CASRKGEVGEKLFF
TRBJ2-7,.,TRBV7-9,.,TGTGCCAGCAGCTTCAGTATCTACGAGCAGTACTTC,CASSFSIYEQYF
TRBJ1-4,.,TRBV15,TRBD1,TGTGCCACCAGCAGAGCCGGGACAGTTTGGGGATCGGATGAAAAACTGTTTTTT,CATSRAGTVWGSDEKLFF
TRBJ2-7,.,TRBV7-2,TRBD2,TGTGCCAGCAGCACAGGGACTAGCGGGGGGCCCTTCCCTTCCGAGCAGTACTTC,CASSTGTSGGPFPSEQYF
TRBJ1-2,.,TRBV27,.,TGTGCCAGCAGTGTGGACAGTGGCTATGGCTACACCTTC,CASSVDSGYGYTF
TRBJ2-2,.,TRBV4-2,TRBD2,TGTGCCAGCAGCCAAGAGTGGACTAGGTTGGCCGGGGAGCTGTTTTTT,CASSQEWTRLAGELFF
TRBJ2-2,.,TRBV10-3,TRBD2,TGTGCCCGGGCGCGGGAGAGGGCCGGGGAGCTGTTTTTT,CARARERAGELFF
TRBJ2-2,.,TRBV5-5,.,TGTGCCAGCAGCTTATCCCGGGACTGGATGAACACCGGGGAGCTGTTTTTT,CASSLSRDWMNTGELFF
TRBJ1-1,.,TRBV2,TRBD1,TGTGCCAGCAGTCCCAGGGGGTTCGGAGCTTTCTTT,CASSPRGFGAFF
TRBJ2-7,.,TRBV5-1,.,TGCGCCAGCAGCCGCAGGAGTCCCCAGGGTGAGCAGTACTTC,CASSRRSPQGEQYF
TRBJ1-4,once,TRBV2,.,TGTGCCAGCAGGGACAGTCCTAATGAAAAACTGTTTTTT,CASRDSPNEKLFF
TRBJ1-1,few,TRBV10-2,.,TGCGCCAGCAAGTTAGGGGTGATGTTGACTGAAGCTTTCTTT,CASKLGVMLTEAFF
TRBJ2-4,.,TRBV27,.,TGTGCCAGCCGTTCCAGGGTAGGCAAAAACATTCAGTACTTC,CASRSRVGKNIQYF
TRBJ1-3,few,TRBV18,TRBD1,TGTGCCAGCTCACCGGGACAGGCGAGCTCTGGAAACACCATATATTTT,CASSPGQASSGNTIYF
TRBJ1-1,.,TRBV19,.,TGTGCCAGTAGTCTTAATTGGGGGGATGAAGCTTTCTTT,CASSLNWGDEAFF
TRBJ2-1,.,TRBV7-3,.,TGTGCCAGCAGCTTCGGGTCGGTCTACAATGAGCAGTTCTTC,CASSFGSVYNEQFF